The 18 T cell receptor beta chains below come from one sample, sequenced in a study of T cell clonality in common variable immunodeficiency. Sequencing was performed with immunoSEQ multiplex PCR; in TCRdb, only in-frame clones are kept and a portion is missing. The data show more than 35,000 clones, with none appearing a single time. The sequenced sample consisted of peripheral blood mononuclear cells. The receptors stem from a person between 18 and 75 years old in good health.

This clone was seen repeatedly, ten times or more. The CDR3 loop is CASSQEGEGETQYF. The CDR3 bases that were read are TGTGCCAGCAGCCAAGAGGGAGAGGGGGAGACC. The chain links TRBV4-2 to TRBJ2-5, with D possibly being TRBD1 or TRBD2 (5 bases each). The CDR3 end is not reached by the read, which stops 3 residues before it; the germline J gene fills it in. The CDR3 is made up of 14 amino acids. V was clipped by 0 bases and J by 5 bases, with 10 bases between them. Germline CDR1 is LGHNA and CDR2 is YNFKEQ.

This clone was detected many times. The read finishes 3 residues shy of the CDR3 end, and the germline J gene is used to complete it. This sequence joins TRBV6-2 or TRBV6-3 and TRBJ2-5, with D maybe TRBD1 (6 bases). The ends were cut back, 0 bases at V and 0 bases at J, with 8 bases in the middle. The CDR3 length is 15 residues. CDR1 MNHEY and CDR2 SVGEGT come from the germline V gene. The CDR3 sequence: CASSYSSGDQETQYF. The covered CDR3 bases are TGTGCCAGCAGTTACTCTTCAGGGGACCAAGAGACC.

This clone was seen ten or more times. Coverage ceases 3 residues before the CDR3 finishes, and the germline J gene fills in the end. This sequence joins TRBV20-1 and TRBJ2-7; 8 nucleotides align to TRBD2. This CDR3 is 13 amino acids long. Germline V gives CDR1 DFQATT, CDR2 SNEGSKA (reference sequence). V was clipped by 6 bases and J by 3 bases; unmatched bases: 7. The CDR3 protein is CSASGGAVYEQYF. CDR3 bases read: TGCAGTGCCTCGGGGGGGGCCGTCTACGAG.

This clone occurred many times. The CDR3 end falls 3 residues outside the read, so it is completed with the germline J gene. The chain employs TRBV11-2 and TRBJ1-2; 9 bases match TRBD1. V was pared by 3 bases and J by 6 bases, with 5 bases of the junction left unmatched. This CDR3 has 14 residues. Germline-derived CDR1 and CDR2 are SGHAT and FQNNGV. The CDR3 is CASSFAGQGNGYTF. CDR3 DNA (partial): TGTGCCAGCAGCTTCGCGGGACAGGGTAATGGC.

This clone was observed many times. The read comes to an end 3 residues before the CDR3 does, leaving the germline J gene to fill in the end. V usage is TRBV29-1 and J usage is TRBJ2-7; 7 bases match TRBD2. V lost 7 bases, J lost 2 bases, and 8 bases stayed unmatched. Looked up from germline, CDR1 is SQVTM and CDR2 is ANQGSEA. The CDR3 runs to 13 residues. Incomplete CDR3 DNA: TGCAGCGCCACGATCAGCGGGACCTACGAG. This codes for CSATISGTYE. The entire CDR3 protein reads CSATISGTYEQYF.

This clone was counted many times. The read halts 3 residues ahead of the CDR3 end, with the missing end drawn from the germline J gene. V and J are TRBV7-2 and TRBJ1-6; TRBD1 matches at 7 bases. Germline V gives CDR1 SGHTA, CDR2 FQGNSA. The junction had 11 bases not matched to a gene; V was cut back by 5 bases and J by 10 bases. This CDR3 has 15 amino acids. Partial CDR3 DNA: TGTGCCAGCAGCCCACGACAGGGCCAAGGCTCACCC. Amino acid sequence: CASSPRQGQGSP. The full CDR3 sequence reads CASSPRQGQGSPLHF.

At least ten counts were recorded for this clone. The sequenced fragment ends 3 residues before the CDR3 boundary, so the rest is inferred from the germline J gene. The chain combines TRBV19 with TRBJ1-5, with D perhaps TRBD1 (6 bases). CDR3 length equals 13 residues. The germline CDR1 and CDR2 sequences are LNHDA and SQIVND (reference sequence). Trimming removed 5 bases at V and 4 bases at J, with 9 bases between. The CDR3 reads CASSVQGNQPQHF. Incomplete CDR3 DNA: TGTGCCAGTAGTGTACAGGGTAATCAGCCC. Full variable domain (rest looked up from reference TRBV19 and TRBJ1-5): DGGITQSPKYLFRKEGQNVTLSCEQNLNHDAMYWYRQDPGQGLRLIYYSQIVNDFQKGDIAEGYSVSREKKESFPLTVTSAQKNPTAFYLCASSVQGNQPQHFGDGTRLSIL.

This clone was counted at least ten times. The CDR3 bases that were read are TGTGCCAGCAGTGCGTCGGCCTACGAG. It codes for CASSASAYE. The entire CDR3 protein is CASSASAYEQYF. The chain links TRBV6-1 to TRBJ2-7, with unresolved D. The observed sequence ends 3 residues before the CDR3 terminus, with the missing tail filled in from the germline J gene. V lost 4 bases, J lost 2 bases, and 6 bases lay in between. Germline values: CDR1 MNHNS, CDR2 SASEGT. CDR3 length: 12 amino acids.

At least ten counts were recorded for this clone. The missing CDR3 end, 3 residues past where the read stops, is filled in from the germline J gene. The gene calls are TRBV30 and TRBJ2-5; 10 positions match TRBD2. V was pared by 0 bases and J by 7 bases, with 11 bases of the junction left unmatched. The CDR3 length is 16 residues. The germline V gene has CDR1 GTSNPN and CDR2 SVGIG (reference sequence). CDR3 DNA, as far as it was read: TGTGCCTGGAGTGTATCTAGCGGGAGCCGCGCGTGGACC. The encoded protein is CAWSVSSGSRAWT. In full, the CDR3 reads CAWSVSSGSRAWTQYF. The full variable domain, rest sourced from reference TRBV30 and TRBJ2-5, is SQTIHQWPATLVQPVGSPLSLECTVEGTSNPNLYWYRQAAGRGLQLLFYSVGIGQISSEVPQNLSASRPQDRQFILSSKKLLLSDSGFYLCAWSVSSGSRAWTQYFGPGTRLLVL.

This clone was seen many times. Read coverage stops 3 residues before the CDR3 terminus; the germline J gene supplies the remainder. The gene calls are TRBV20-1 and TRBJ2-2, with TRBD2 identical over 14 bases. Trimming cost V 3 bases and J 7 bases; bases outside gene matches: 10. Germline assignment: CDR1 DFQATT and CDR2 SNEGSKA (reference sequence). This CDR3 spans 17 amino acids. The CDR3: CSASHPGLAGGVGELFF. CDR3 DNA (partial): TGCAGTGCTAGCCACCCAGGACTAGCGGGAGGTGTCGGGGAG.

This clone was seen ten or more times. The CDR3 end falls 3 residues outside the read, so it is completed with the germline J gene. The gene calls are TRBV4-1 and TRBJ2-1; 9 bases match TRBD1. There are 17 residues in the CDR3. The V segment lost 3 bases and the J segment 2 bases; nucleotides outside the gene matches: 8. CDR1 MGHRA and CDR2 YSYEKL come from the germline V gene. The sequenced part of the CDR3 DNA is TGCGCCAGCAGCCACCGCGGACAGGGGATTACCTACAATGAG. Its translation is CASSHRGQGITYNE. In full, the CDR3 is CASSHRGQGITYNEQFF.

The table lists this clone with many counts. The read halts 3 residues ahead of the CDR3 end, with the missing end drawn from the germline J gene. This chain links TRBV7-6 with TRBJ2-3; D is uncertain. The CDR3 sequence is 12 residues long. Germline CDR1 reads SGHVS; CDR2 reads FNYEAQ. V was pared by 4 bases and J by 2 bases, with 4 bases between. Incomplete CDR3 DNA: TGTGCCAGCAGCTCCCTCACAGATACG. It specifies CASSSLTDT. The whole CDR3 protein reads CASSSLTDTQYF. Combining the CDR3 with reference TRBV7-6 and TRBJ2-3 gives the whole variable domain GAGVSQSPRYKVTKRGQDVALRCDPISGHVSLYWYRQALGQGPEFLTYFNYEAQQDKSGLPNDRFSAERPEGSISTLTIQRTEQRDSAMYRCASSSLTDTQYFGPGTRLTVL.

Many counts were recorded for this clone. The CDR3 reads CASSLAGTGEQGGTQYF. The CDR3 bases that were read are TGCGCCAGCAGCTTGGCCGGGACAGGGGAACAAGGCGGTACG. The V call is TRBV5-1, the J call TRBJ2-3; 10 nucleotides line up with TRBD1. The read is 3 residues too short to cover the CDR3 end, so that end is filled in from the germline J gene. V lost 0 bases and J lost 8; bases outside the gene matches: 12. CDR1 is SGHRS and CDR2 is YFSETQ in the germline V gene. The CDR3 is 17 residues long.

Judged by abundance, this clone is medium-sized (0.01 to 0.1%). The read ends 3 residues before the CDR3 terminus; that terminus is restored from the germline J gene. This chain links TRBV6-2 or TRBV6-3 with TRBJ2-7; possible D gene TRBD1, 6 bases. The CDR3 length is 15 residues. Germline CDR1 and CDR2: MNHEY and SVGEGT. V lost 5 bases and J lost 2, with 16 bases in between. CDR3: CASSSWTADTYEQYF. CDR3 bases read: TGTGCCAGCAGTAGTTGGACAGCCGACACCTACGAG.

This clone came up many times. The read ends 3 residues before the CDR3 terminus; that terminus is restored from the germline J gene. The chain joins TRBV20-1 to TRBJ2-3; the match to TRBD2 covers 13 bases. The CDR3 runs to 17 residues. Germline V gene data show CDR1 as DFQATT and CDR2 as SNEGSKA (reference sequence). V dropped 5 bases and J dropped 4; count of bases not matched to a gene: 12. CDR3 sequence: CSAPTQLAGGSPDTQYF. Partial CDR3 DNA: TGCAGTGCTCCCACTCAACTAGCGGGAGGGTCCCCAGATACG.

This clone was counted at least ten times. The read falls 3 residues short of the CDR3 end, and the missing part is taken from the germline J gene. V is TRBV7-6 and J is TRBJ2-7; TRBD2 agrees at 12 bases. The CDR3 spans 16 residues. J lost 4 bases, V lost 6 bases, and 10 bases had no gene match. The germline V gene encodes CDR1 SGHVS and CDR2 FNYEAQ. CDR3 sequence reads: CASSRLAGDSPYEQYF. Partial CDR3 DNA: TGTGCCAGCAGTCGACTAGCGGGAGATAGCCCTTACGAG.

This clone appeared many times. The read comes to an end 3 residues before the CDR3 does, leaving the germline J gene to fill in the end. The chain has TRBV5-1 and TRBJ2-1; TRBD2 matches at 11 bases. V shed 3 bases, J shed 5 bases, and the junction held 4 bases outside the gene matches. The CDR3 is 15 amino acids. Germline V lookup: CDR1 SGHRS, CDR2 YFSETQ. The sequenced part of the CDR3 DNA is TGCGCCAGCAGCTCACCGGGACTAGCGGACAATGAG. Its protein product is CASSSPGLADNE. In full, the CDR3 reads CASSSPGLADNEQFF.

This clone appeared many times. The CDR3 is cut off 3 residues early in the read; its end comes from the germline J gene. The J gene is TRBJ2-7, the V gene TRBV6-7; D perhaps matches TRBD2 (6 bases). TRBV6-7 is flagged as an ORF with uncertain function. The CDR3 consists of 14 residues. V lost 6 bases, J lost 3 bases, and 15 bases lay in between. The CDR3 DNA, read in part, is TGTGCCAGCAGAAAACCGGGACTGTACTACGAG. It codes for CASRKPGLYYE. The CDR3, in full, reads CASRKPGLYYEQYF.